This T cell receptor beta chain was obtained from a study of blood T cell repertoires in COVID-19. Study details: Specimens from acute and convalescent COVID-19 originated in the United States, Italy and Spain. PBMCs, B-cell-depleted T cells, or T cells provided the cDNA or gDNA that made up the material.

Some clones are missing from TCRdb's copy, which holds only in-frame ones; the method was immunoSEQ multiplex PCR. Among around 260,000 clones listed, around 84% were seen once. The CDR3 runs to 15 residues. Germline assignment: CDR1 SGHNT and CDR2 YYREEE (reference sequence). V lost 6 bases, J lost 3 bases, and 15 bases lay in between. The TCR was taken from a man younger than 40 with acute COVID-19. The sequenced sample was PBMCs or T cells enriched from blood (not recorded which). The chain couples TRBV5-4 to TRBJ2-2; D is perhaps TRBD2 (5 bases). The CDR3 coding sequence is TGTGCCAGCACTATGGACGGCGGGTACACCGGGGAGCTGTTTTTT. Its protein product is CASTMDGGYTGELFF.